Listed here are 10 T cell receptor beta chains from one sample, sequenced in a study of CD8 T cells in ankylosing spondylitis. TCRdb reprocessed the 5' RACE reads with MiXCR, giving one entry per CDR3 protein. The sample lists a few hundred thousand distinct CDR3 sequences; 20% to 25% were seen once. Broader study findings: It appeared that ankylosing spondylitis blood was characterized by a TCR beta motif of seven or eight highly homologous variants.

For these TCRs, the target antigens are not known. Sequenced material: blood, either unsorted or a sorted T cell fraction (not recorded which). The receptors here all came from a male donor with ankylosing spondylitis.

This clonotype has more than one count but fewer than ten. The CDR3 sequence: CASSGTGGYNEQFF. Written as DNA, the CDR3 is TGTGCCAGCAGCGGGACAGGGGGGTACAATGAGCAGTTCTTC. The V gene is TRBV5-6, the J gene TRBJ2-1, with 11 bases that match TRBD1. CDR3 length: 14 amino acids. Germline loops: CDR1 SGHDT, CDR2 YYEEEE. Losses at the gene ends were 4 bases for V and 4 bases for J; bases not matched to a gene: 1.

This clonotype was seen only a few times. This chain joins TRBV4-2 and TRBJ2-5; D is ambiguous. Trimming shortened V by 1 base and J by 1 base, and 10 bases separated the two germline ends. Germline V gene sequence: CDR1 LGHNA, CDR2 YNFKEQ. The CDR3 totals 15 residues. CDR3 sequence (DNA): TGTGCCAGCAGCCAAGGAAGGGTAGGCCAAGAGACCCAGTACTTC. Residues: CASSQGRVGQETQYF.

Only a few counts were recorded for this clonotype. The V gene is TRBV12-3 or TRBV12-4, the J gene TRBJ2-5; D may be TRBD1 (7 bases). V was trimmed by 3 bases and J by 3 bases, leaving 17 bases between them. The CDR3 runs 16 residues. CDR3 region: CASSLLQGGREETQYF. The CDR3 coding sequence is TGTGCCAGCAGTTTGTTGCAGGGGGGAAGGGAAGAGACCCAGTACTTC.

A few counts support this clonotype. This chain connects TRBV5-1 to TRBJ1-2; no firm D call. V was trimmed by 0 bases and J by 2 bases, leaving 5 bases between them. Per germline, CDR1 SGHRS and CDR2 YFSETQ. The CDR3 totals 13 residues. The CDR3 reads CASSLVQNYGYTF. CDR3 DNA sequence: TGCGCCAGCAGCTTGGTACAGAACTATGGCTACACCTTC.

The V call is TRBV7-9, the J call TRBJ2-7; 8 nucleotides align to TRBD1. This CDR3 has 16 residues. Germline V gene sequence: CDR1 SEHNR, CDR2 FQNEAQ (reference sequence). V lost 5 bases to trimming and J lost 2 bases; unmatched junction nucleotides: 11. CDR3 bases: TGTGCCAGCAGCCCACCCGACAGGGGTCAGCCCTACGAGCAGTACTTC. Translated, it gives CASSPPDRGQPYEQYF.

This clonotype was observed a few times. The chain links TRBV5-6 to TRBJ2-7; D possibly uses TRBD1 or TRBD2 (5 bases each). V lost 0 bases and J lost 3, with 22 bases in between. This CDR3 comprises 18 residues. The germline V gene has CDR1 SGHDT and CDR2 YYEEEE. CDR3: CASSLGGYGQTILYEQYF. CDR3 nucleotide sequence: TGTGCCAGCAGCTTGGGAGGGTATGGACAAACGATACTCTACGAGCAGTACTTC.

The genes are TRBV5-1 and TRBJ1-6; D unclear. The germline gives CDR1 SGHRS, CDR2 YFSETQ. The length of the CDR3 is 17 residues. Trimming removed 4 bases at V and 5 bases at J, with 19 bases between. CDR3 DNA: TGCGCCAGCAGCCCTTTTGCGATGCGGACCAATAATTCACCCCTCCACTTT. It is translated as CASSPFAMRTNNSPLHF.

This clonotype has only one observation. The chain is built from TRBV2 and TRBJ2-2; either TRBD1 or TRBD2 may fit D (6 bases each). V lost 8 bases, J lost 5 bases, and 15 bases lay in between. Germline V gene sequence: CDR1 SNHLY, CDR2 FYNNEI. This CDR3 comprises 14 residues. This CDR3 reads CASHPGARTGELFF. For the CDR3, the DNA is TGTGCCAGCCACCCGGGGGCGCGGACCGGGGAGCTGTTTTTT.

This clonotype was observed a handful of times. The rearrangement links TRBV14 to TRBJ1-2, with D unresolved. The germline V and J ends were trimmed by 1 base and 4 bases, with 7 bases remaining between them. Germline values: CDR1 SGHDN, CDR2 FVKESK. The CDR3 is made up of 13 amino acids. DNA for the CDR3: TGTGCCAGCAGCCAAGGGTGGGGCTATGGCTACACCTTC. This sequence encodes CASSQGWGYGYTF.

This clonotype occurred a few times. J is TRBJ2-7 and V is TRBV6-2 or TRBV6-3, with 10 bases aligning to TRBD2. The CDR3 is made up of 17 amino acids. V gave up 2 bases and J gave up 7 bases; unmatched junction bases: 14. In germline, CDR1 is MNHEY, CDR2 SVGEGT. The CDR3 DNA reads TGTGCCAGCAGTTACCCCGGAAGCGGGAGGGCCGATCGTGAGCAGTACTTC. Translating gives CASSYPGSGRADREQYF.